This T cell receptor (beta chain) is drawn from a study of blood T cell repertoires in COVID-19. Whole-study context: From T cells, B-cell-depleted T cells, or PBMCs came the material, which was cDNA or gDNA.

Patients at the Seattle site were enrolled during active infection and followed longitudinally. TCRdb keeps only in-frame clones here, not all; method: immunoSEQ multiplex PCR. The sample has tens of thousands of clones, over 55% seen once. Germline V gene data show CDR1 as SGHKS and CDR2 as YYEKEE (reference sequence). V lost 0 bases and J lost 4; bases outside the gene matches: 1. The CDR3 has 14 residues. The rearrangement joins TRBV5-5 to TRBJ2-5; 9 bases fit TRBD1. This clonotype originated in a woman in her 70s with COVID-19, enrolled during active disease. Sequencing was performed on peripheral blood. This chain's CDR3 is CASSLVTGGETQYF. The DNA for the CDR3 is TGTGCCAGCAGCTTGGTGACAGGGGGAGAGACCCAGTACTTC.